In its sample, the clone carrying this T cell receptor beta chain was seen a few times. Its matching antigen is unknown. This CDR3 comprises 13 residues. Germline values: CDR1 DFQATT, CDR2 SNEGSKA (reference sequence). Trimming removed 6 bases at V and 0 bases at J, with 10 bases between. The entry originates in a study of CD8 T cells in ankylosing spondylitis. Study-level results: Significantly higher representation of disease-linked clones was reported for matched ankylosing spondylitis synovial fluid.

Using its own MiXCR run on the 5' RACE reads, TCRdb lists one record per CDR3 protein. Of a few hundred thousand distinct CDR3 sequences listed, under 30% were seen once; the top ten hold over 0.55%. The J gene is TRBJ2-3, the V gene TRBV20-1, with D unclear. Sequenced: blood, either unsorted or a sorted T cell fraction (not recorded which). This TCR was recovered from a male donor with ankylosing spondylitis or in good health (not recorded which). The CDR3: CSAFSLSTDTQYF. DNA for the CDR3: TGCAGTGCCTTTAGCCTTAGCACAGATACGCAGTATTTT.